The entry below gives a single TCR beta chain sequence along with its context. Its matching antigen is unknown. This entry belongs to a study of beta chain features in type 1 diabetes. The CDR3 spans 16 residues. The V and J ends lost 0 bases and 2 bases, in that order; junction bases with no gene match: 3. Germline V gene data show CDR1 as SGHKS and CDR2 as YYEKEE (reference sequence). The authors reverse transcribed all of the isolated RNA, so sequencing captured expressed TCRB transcripts. The study sequenced naive, central memory and regulatory T cell samples to an average of roughly 4 million reads. Only in-frame clones appear in the TCRdb table, and some are missing; sequencing was by immunoSEQ multiplex PCR. The table lists about 45,000 clones, roughly 49% of them singletons, with approximately 2.1% in the top ten. Cells sorted by CD45RO/CCR7/CD25/CD127/CD95/CD27 comprised CD4+ naive, central memory, regulatory and stem cell-like memory cells.

Study observations and caveats: PCR might pick shorter templates more often, in the same way for patients and controls. For patients, the naive, central memory and Treg TCRB repertoires appeared more alike than for healthy donors.

The TCR originated in a woman younger than 30 in good health. Sequencing used Tregs from blood. The V and J genes are TRBV5-5 and TRBJ2-7; 12 nucleotides align to TRBD2. The CDR3 DNA follows: TGTGCCAGCAGCTTGGGGACTAGCGGGGCCGCCTACGAGCAGTACTTC. Translated, it gives CASSLGTSGAAYEQYF. Based on the CDR3 plus reference TRBV5-5 and TRBJ2-7, the full variable domain is DAGVTQSPTHLIKTRGQQVTLRCSPISGHKSVSWYQQVLGQGPQFIFQYYEKEERGRGNFPDRFSARQFPNYSSELNVNALLLGDSALYLCASSLGTSGAAYEQYFGPGTRLTVT.